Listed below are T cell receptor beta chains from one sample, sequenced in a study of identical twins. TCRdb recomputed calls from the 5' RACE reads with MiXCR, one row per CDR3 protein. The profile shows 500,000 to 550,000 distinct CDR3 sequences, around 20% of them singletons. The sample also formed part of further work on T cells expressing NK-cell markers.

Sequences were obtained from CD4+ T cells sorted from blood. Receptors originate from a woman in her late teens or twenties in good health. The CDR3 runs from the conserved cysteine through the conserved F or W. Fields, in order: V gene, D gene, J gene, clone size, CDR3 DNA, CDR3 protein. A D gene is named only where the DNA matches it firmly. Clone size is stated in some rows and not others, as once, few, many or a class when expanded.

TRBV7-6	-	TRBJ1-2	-	TGTGCCAGCAGTCTGGCTCCTAACTATGGCTACACCTTC	CASSLAPNYGYTF
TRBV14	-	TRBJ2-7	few	TGTGCCAGCAGCCAAGTGGGGGGGCACTACGAGCAGTACTTC	CASSQVGGHYEQYF
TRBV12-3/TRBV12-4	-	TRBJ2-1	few	TGTGCCAGCAGTTTATTCGGCGGGCTGCATAATGAGCAGTTCTTC	CASSLFGGLHNEQFF
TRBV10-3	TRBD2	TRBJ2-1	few	TGTGCCATCAGTGGGCGGGAGAGGGTTTACAATGAGCAGTTCTTC	CAISGRERVYNEQFF
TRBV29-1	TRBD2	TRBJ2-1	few	TGCAGCGTTGTGAGCGGGAGGGAGCAGTTCTTC	CSVVSGREQFF
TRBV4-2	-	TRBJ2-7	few	TGTGCCAGCAGCCAAGAGGGGCTTCAAGGCTACGAGCAGTACTTC	CASSQEGLQGYEQYF
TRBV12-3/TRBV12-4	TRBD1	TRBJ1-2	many	TGTGCCAGCAACGCCCGACAGGGTACGAACTATGGCTACACCTTC	CASNARQGTNYGYTF
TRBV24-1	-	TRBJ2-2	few	TGTGCCACCAGTGACCCAGCCCGGGGAACCGGGGAGCTGTTTTTT	CATSDPARGTGELFF
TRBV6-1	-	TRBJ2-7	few	TGTGCCAGCAGCTCTAAGGGTGAGGGAAGGAGGAACGAGCAGTACTTC	CASSSKGEGRRNEQYF
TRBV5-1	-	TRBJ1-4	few	TGCGCCAGCAGCTCAGCAACTAATGAAAAACTGTTTTTT	CASSSATNEKLFF
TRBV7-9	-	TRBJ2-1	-	TGTGCCAGCAGCTCATGGAGAGGGAGCGGCTACAATGAGCAGTTCTTC	CASSSWRGSGYNEQFF
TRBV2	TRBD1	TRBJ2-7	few	TGTGCCAGCAGCCGACAGGGGGCCGCCTACGAGCAGTACTTC	CASSRQGAAYEQYF
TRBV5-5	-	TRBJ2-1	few	TGTGCCAGCAGCATTAGCGCTCCCCCGGACGGTGAGCAGTTCTTC	CASSISAPPDGEQFF
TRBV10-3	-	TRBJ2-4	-	TGTGCCATCAGGGCGGGACAGAAAAACATTCAGTACTTC	CAIRAGQKNIQYF
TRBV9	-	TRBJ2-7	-	TGTGCCAGCAGCAAAACTCCCACCGTCTCCTACGAGCAGTACTTC	CASSKTPTVSYEQYF
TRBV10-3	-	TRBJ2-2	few	TGTGCCATCAGTGCATCAGGTCCAAACACCGGGGAGCTGTTTTTT	CAISASGPNTGELFF
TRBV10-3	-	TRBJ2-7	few	TGTGCCATCAGTGGGTACAGAGGGTCCTACGAGCAGTACTTC	CAISGYRGSYEQYF
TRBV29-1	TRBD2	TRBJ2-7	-	TGCAGCGTTGTGCCCTTTGCAAGCGGGAGTTTCCACGAGCAGTACTTC	CSVVPFASGSFHEQYF
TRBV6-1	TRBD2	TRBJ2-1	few	TGTGCCAGCAGCACCGTTAGCGGGGGGTTTTACAATGAGCAGTTCTTC	CASSTVSGGFYNEQFF
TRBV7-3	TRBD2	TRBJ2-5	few	TGTGCCAGCAGCCCCACCGGGACTAGATGGGAGACCCAGTACTTC	CASSPTGTRWETQYF
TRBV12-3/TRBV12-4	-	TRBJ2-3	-	TGTGCCAGCAGTTTTCTCCAGTCCGGGGTCGGCACAGATACGCAGTATTTT	CASSFLQSGVGTDTQYF
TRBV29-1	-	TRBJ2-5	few	TGCAGCGTTATAAAAGGGCAAGAGACCCAGTACTTC	CSVIKGQETQYF
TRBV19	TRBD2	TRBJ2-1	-	TGTGCCAGTAGGCTAGCGGGAAGCAATGAGCAGTTCTTC	CASRLAGSNEQFF
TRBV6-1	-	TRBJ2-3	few	TGTGCCAGCAGCTCACGTGTCAGGGGCACAGATACGCAGTATTTT	CASSSRVRGTDTQYF
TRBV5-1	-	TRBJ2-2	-	TGCGCCAGCAGCTTGGGGTCCCGATGGGAGCTGTTTTTT	CASSLGSRWELFF
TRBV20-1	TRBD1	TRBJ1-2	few	TGCAGTGCTGGGGACAGCCTAGGGAACTATGGCTACACCTTC	CSAGDSLGNYGYTF
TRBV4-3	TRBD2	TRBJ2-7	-	TGCGCCAGCAGCCAAGAGGCTCTAGCGGGACCCTACGAGCAGTACTTC	CASSQEALAGPYEQYF
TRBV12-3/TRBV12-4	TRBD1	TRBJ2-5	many	TGTGCCAGCAGTTTACTTGGACAGGGCTTAGAGACCCAGTACTTC	CASSLLGQGLETQYF
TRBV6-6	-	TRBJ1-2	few	TGTGCCAGCAAAGACACTTCGAGGGGCTACACCTTC	CASKDTSRGYTF